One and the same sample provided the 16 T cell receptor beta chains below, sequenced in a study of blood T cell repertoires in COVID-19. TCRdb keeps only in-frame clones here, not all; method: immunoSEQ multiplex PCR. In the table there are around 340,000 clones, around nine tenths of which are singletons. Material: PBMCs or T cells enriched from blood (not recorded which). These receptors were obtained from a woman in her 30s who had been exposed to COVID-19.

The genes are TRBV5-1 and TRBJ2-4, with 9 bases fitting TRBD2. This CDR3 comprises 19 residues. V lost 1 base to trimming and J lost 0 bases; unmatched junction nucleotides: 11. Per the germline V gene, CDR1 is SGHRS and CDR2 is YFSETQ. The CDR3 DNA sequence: TGCGCCAGCAGCTTGTTGATAGCGGGAGATAGGGTAGCCAAAAACATTCAGTACTTC. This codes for CASSLLIAGDRVAKNIQYF.

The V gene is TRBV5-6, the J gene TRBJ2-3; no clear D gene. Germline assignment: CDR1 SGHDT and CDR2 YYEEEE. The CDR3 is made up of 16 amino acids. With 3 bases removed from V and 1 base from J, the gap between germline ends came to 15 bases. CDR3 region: CASSYRVLPRTDTQYF. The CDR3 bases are TGTGCCAGCAGCTATCGAGTATTGCCCCGCACAGATACGCAGTATTTT.

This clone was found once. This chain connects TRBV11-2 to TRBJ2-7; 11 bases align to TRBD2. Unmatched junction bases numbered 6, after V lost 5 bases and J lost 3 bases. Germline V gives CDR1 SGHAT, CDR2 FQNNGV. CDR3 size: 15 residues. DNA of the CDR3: TGTGCCAGCAGCCCCACTAGCGGGAGTTTCTACGAGCAGTACTTC. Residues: CASSPTSGSFYEQYF.

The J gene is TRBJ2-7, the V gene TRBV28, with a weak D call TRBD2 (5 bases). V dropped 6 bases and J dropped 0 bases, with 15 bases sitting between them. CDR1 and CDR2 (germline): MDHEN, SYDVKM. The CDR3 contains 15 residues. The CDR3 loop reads CASSPAPGISYEQYF. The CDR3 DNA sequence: TGTGCCAGCAGCCCTGCCCCGGGGATCTCCTACGAGCAGTACTTC.

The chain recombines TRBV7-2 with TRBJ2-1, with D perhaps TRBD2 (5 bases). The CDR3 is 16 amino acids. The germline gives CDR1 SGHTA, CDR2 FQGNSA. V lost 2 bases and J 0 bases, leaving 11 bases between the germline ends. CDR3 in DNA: TGTGCCAGCAGCTTACCAAGAGGGAGCTCCTACAATGAGCAGTTCTTC. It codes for CASSLPRGSSYNEQFF.

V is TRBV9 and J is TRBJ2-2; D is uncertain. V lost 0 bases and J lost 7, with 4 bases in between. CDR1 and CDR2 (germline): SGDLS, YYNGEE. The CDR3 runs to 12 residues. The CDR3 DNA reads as TGTGCCAGCAGCGTAGCAATCGGGGAGCTGTTTTTT. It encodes CASSVAIGELFF.

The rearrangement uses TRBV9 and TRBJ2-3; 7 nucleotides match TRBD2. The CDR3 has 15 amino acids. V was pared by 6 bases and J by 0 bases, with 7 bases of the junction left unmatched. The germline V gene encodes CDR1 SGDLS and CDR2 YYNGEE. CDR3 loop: CASTSGGSSTDTQYF. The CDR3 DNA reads TGTGCCAGCACCTCCGGGGGGTCTAGCACAGATACGCAGTATTTT.

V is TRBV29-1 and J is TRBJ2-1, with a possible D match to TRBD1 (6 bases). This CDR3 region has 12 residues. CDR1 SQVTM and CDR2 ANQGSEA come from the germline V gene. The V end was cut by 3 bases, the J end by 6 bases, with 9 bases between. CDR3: CSVDLGGNEQFF. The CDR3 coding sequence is TGCAGCGTTGATCTAGGGGGCAATGAGCAGTTCTTC.

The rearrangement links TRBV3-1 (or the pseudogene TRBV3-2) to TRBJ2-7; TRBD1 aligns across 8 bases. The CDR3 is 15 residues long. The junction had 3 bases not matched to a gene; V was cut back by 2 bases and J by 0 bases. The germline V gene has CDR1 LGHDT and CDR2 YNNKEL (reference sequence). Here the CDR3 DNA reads TGTGCCAGCAGCCAACGGACAGGGAGCTCCTACGAGCAGTACTTC. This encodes CASSQRTGSSYEQYF.

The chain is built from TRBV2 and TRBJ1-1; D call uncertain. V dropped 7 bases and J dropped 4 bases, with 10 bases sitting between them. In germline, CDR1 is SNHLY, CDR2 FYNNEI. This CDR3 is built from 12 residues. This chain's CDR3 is CASNGPATEAFF. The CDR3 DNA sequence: TGTGCCAGCAATGGGCCAGCCACTGAAGCTTTCTTT.

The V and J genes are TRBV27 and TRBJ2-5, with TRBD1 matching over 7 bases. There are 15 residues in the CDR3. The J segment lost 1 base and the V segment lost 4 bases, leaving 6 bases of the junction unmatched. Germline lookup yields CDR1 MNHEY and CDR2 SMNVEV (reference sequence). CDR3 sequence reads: CASSSGTVIQETQYF. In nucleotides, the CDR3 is TGTGCCAGCAGTTCCGGGACAGTCATCCAAGAGACCCAGTACTTC.

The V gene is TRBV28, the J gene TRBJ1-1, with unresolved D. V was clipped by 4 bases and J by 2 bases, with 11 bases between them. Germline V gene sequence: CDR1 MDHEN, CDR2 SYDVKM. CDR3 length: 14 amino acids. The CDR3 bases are TGTGCCAGCAGTTCCAATTATAGAAACACTGAAGCTTTCTTT. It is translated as CASSSNYRNTEAFF.

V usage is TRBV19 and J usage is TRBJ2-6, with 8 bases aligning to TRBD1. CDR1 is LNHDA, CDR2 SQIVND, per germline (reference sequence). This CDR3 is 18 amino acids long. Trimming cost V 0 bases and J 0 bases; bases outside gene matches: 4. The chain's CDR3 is CASSIEPGGFSGANVLTF. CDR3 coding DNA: TGTGCCAGTAGTATAGAGCCAGGGGGCTTCTCTGGGGCCAACGTCCTGACTTTC.

CDR3 protein: CAFSSWTGPSTEAFF. For the CDR3, the DNA is TGTGCCTTCAGTTCGTGGACAGGGCCGAGTACTGAAGCTTTCTTT. The gene calls are TRBV5-4 and TRBJ1-1, with 8 bases fitting TRBD1. V shed 10 bases and J 5 bases; nucleotides not matched to a gene: 16. The CDR3 has 15 residues. Germline V lookup: CDR1 SGHNT, CDR2 YYREEE (reference sequence). The full variable domain, in which reference TRBV5-4 and TRBJ1-1 provide the parts outside the CDR3, is ETGVTQSPTHLIKTRGQQVTLRCSSQSGHNTVSWYQQALGQGPQFIFQYYREEENGRGNFPPRFSGLQFPNYSSELNVNALELDDSALYLCAFSSWTGPSTEAFFGQGTRLTVV.

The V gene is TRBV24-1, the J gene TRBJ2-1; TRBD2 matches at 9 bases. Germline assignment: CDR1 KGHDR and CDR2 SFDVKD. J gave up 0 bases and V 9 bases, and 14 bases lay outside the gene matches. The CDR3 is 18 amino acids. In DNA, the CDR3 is TGTGCCACCGCGCGGGGATTACATAGCGGGAGCTCCTACAATGAGCAGTTCTTC. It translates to CATARGLHSGSSYNEQFF.

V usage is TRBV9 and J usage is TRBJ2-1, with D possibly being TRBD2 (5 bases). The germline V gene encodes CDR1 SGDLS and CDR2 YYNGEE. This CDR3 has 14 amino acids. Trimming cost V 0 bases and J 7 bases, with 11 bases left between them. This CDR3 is CASSVGLSENEQFF. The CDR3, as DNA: TGTGCCAGCAGCGTAGGACTATCGGAGAATGAGCAGTTCTTC.